One sample yielded the 29 T cell receptor beta chains listed below, sequenced in a study of T cells in Graves' hyperthyroidism and ophthalmopathy. TCR beta CDR3 regions were amplified from RNA transcripts. A first-round RT-PCR of the TCR CDR3 used the HTBI primer set. TCRdb called the multiplex PCR reads again in MiXCR, with one record for every CDR3 protein. The repertoire holds a few hundred thousand distinct CDR3 sequences, with 12% to 15% as singletons. Sequenced sample: blood. The receptors here all came from a woman aged 40 to 50 with Graves' ophthalmopathy.

This clonotype showed up many times. The chain links TRBV20-1 to TRBJ2-3; D not resolved. The CDR3 is 12 residues long. Trimming removed 6 bases at V and 2 bases at J, with 9 bases between. Germline loops: CDR1 DFQATT, CDR2 SNEGSKA (reference sequence). CDR3 region: CSAKPFTDTQYF. The CDR3 nucleotides read TGCAGTGCCAAGCCATTCACAGATACGCAGTATTTT.

This chain joins TRBV28 and TRBJ1-3; a weak D match, TRBD1 (6 bases). The ends were cut back, 3 bases at V and 3 bases at J, with 9 bases in the middle. CDR3 length: 14 residues. Per the germline V gene, CDR1 is MDHEN and CDR2 is SYDVKM. CDR3 amino acids: CASSFGGIGNTIYF. In DNA, the CDR3 is TGTGCCAGCAGTTTCGGGGGCATTGGAAACACCATATATTTT.

This clonotype came up many times. This chain links TRBV20-1 with TRBJ2-5; D is possibly TRBD1 (6 bases). The CDR3 has 14 residues. Germline loops: CDR1 DFQATT, CDR2 SNEGSKA (reference sequence). Trimming left V 5 bases short and J 1 base short, with 14 bases between. DNA for the CDR3: TGCAGTGCTCGGGACATGCTATTCCAAGAGACCCAGTACTTC. Its protein product is CSARDMLFQETQYF.

This clonotype was recorded at least ten times. This rearrangement joins TRBV28 to TRBJ2-3; TRBD2 might be the D (5 bases). CDR1 is MDHEN, CDR2 SYDVKM, per germline. The length of the CDR3 is 14 residues. Trimming cost V 7 bases and J 5 bases, with 16 bases left between them. The CDR3 reads CASTGLVLGDTQYF. CDR3 coding DNA: TGTGCCAGCACCGGACTCGTGCTGGGAGATACGCAGTATTTT.

This clonotype was seen repeatedly, ten times or more. DNA of the CDR3: TGTGCCATCAGTGAGTCCTTGGGACGACCAAAGAGCTATGGCTACACCTTC. Its protein product is CAISESLGRPKSYGYTF. V gene TRBV10-3 combines with J gene TRBJ1-2; a weak D match, TRBD1 (5 bases). Germline CDR1 is ENHRY and CDR2 is SYGVKD. This CDR3 is 17 amino acids long. The V end was cut by 0 bases, the J end by 4 bases, with 18 bases between.

The table lists this clonotype with many counts. The chain carries TRBV6-1 and TRBJ1-2; D remains ambiguous. This CDR3 has 12 residues. The germline CDR1 and CDR2 sequences are MNHNS and SASEGT. Trimming pared 6 bases from V and 6 bases from J, leaving 11 bases between. In DNA, the CDR3 is TGTGCCAGCAGGGCCGCCGGTAATGGCTACACCTTC. It is translated as CASRAAGNGYTF.

This clonotype appeared many times. The chain uses TRBV2 and TRBJ1-4; D may be TRBD1 (5 bases). Germline values: CDR1 SNHLY, CDR2 FYNNEI. The CDR3 runs 14 residues. The V end was cut by 9 bases, the J end by 6 bases, with 17 bases between. The CDR3 region is CASRRQLLDEKLFF. In DNA, the CDR3 is TGTGCCAGTAGAAGACAGCTTTTAGATGAAAAACTGTTTTTT. The full variable domain, its missing parts supplied by reference TRBV2 and TRBJ1-4, is EPEVTQTPSHQVTQMGQEVILRCVPISNHLYFYWYRQILGQKVEFLVSFYNNEISEKSEIFDDQFSVERPDGSNFTLKIRSTKLEDSAMYFCASRRQLLDEKLFFGSGTQLSVL.

This clonotype was found many times. The chain couples TRBV2 to TRBJ1-3, with 9 bases fitting TRBD1. V was clipped by 6 bases and J by 4 bases; unmatched bases: 10. This CDR3 spans 16 amino acids. Germline CDR1 and CDR2: SNHLY and FYNNEI. The CDR3: CASSDGDRAGGNTIYF. CDR3 nucleotide sequence: TGTGCCAGCAGCGATGGGGACAGGGCGGGGGGAAACACCATATATTTT.

This clonotype came up many times. The V call is TRBV6-1, the J call TRBJ2-1; D gene ambiguous. Per germline, CDR1 MNHNS and CDR2 SASEGT. V lost 6 bases and J lost 9, with 27 bases in between. The CDR3 is 17 residues long. The CDR3 sequence is CASRPEKAIRRNGEQFF. CDR3 nucleotides: TGTGCCAGCAGACCGGAGAAAGCTATCCGCCGGAACGGTGAGCAGTTCTTC.

The sample holds many counts of this clonotype. The chain employs TRBV2 and TRBJ2-2; 11 nucleotides agree with TRBD1. The CDR3 length is 15 residues. Germline trimming cut 10 bases from V and 4 bases from J; bases unmatched to any gene: 8. Germline V lookup: CDR1 SNHLY, CDR2 FYNNEI. For the CDR3, the DNA is TGTGCCACCCCCCGGACAGGGGGCGGCACCGGGGAGCTGTTTTTT. This translates into CATPRTGGGTGELFF.

This clonotype was observed a few times. V is TRBV19 and J is TRBJ1-5; D might be TRBD1 (6 bases). Germline V CDR1 and CDR2: LNHDA, SQIVND (reference sequence). The CDR3 runs 15 residues. V shed 5 bases and J shed 0 bases, with 11 bases lying between them. CDR3 sequence: CASSDRTDSNQPQHF. The CDR3 DNA reads as TGTGCCAGTAGTGACCGGACAGATAGCAATCAGCCCCAGCATTTT.

This clonotype appeared a few times. This chain joins TRBV19 and TRBJ2-2; TRBD2 might be the D (5 bases). There are 13 residues in the CDR3. The germline gives CDR1 LNHDA, CDR2 SQIVND (reference sequence). Trimming left V 1 base short and J 7 bases short, with 7 bases between. The CDR3 sequence is CASSIAAVGELFF. CDR3 DNA sequence: TGTGCCAGTAGTATAGCAGCGGTCGGGGAGCTGTTTTTT.

The chain is built from TRBV5-6 and TRBJ2-7; 7 bases fit TRBD1. V dropped 4 bases and J dropped 3; count of bases not matched to a gene: 10. The CDR3 contains 15 residues. Germline CDR1 reads SGHDT; CDR2 reads YYEEEE. CDR3 residues: CASSPFPGQNYEQYF. The CDR3 DNA reads TGTGCCAGCAGCCCCTTCCCGGGACAGAACTACGAGCAGTACTTC.

As concerns this clonotype: At one end the junction does not follow the germline gene, possibly because of a read error. The rearrangement joins TRBV7-9 to TRBJ1-5; no clear D. Germline V lookup: CDR1 SEHNR, CDR2 FQNEAQ (reference sequence). This CDR3 contains 14 residues. The CDR3 nucleotides read TGTGCCGGCAGCTTAGCGAACGGGAATCAGCCCCAGCATTTT. Its protein is CAGSLANGNQPQHF.

This clonotype was counted many times. The chain combines TRBV11-2 with TRBJ2-3, with 14 nucleotides matching TRBD2. CDR1 and CDR2 from the germline V gene are SGHAT and FQNNGV. V dropped 5 bases and J dropped 0; count of bases not matched to a gene: 13. This CDR3 comprises 20 residues. The CDR3 here is CASSGHGLAGGPTSTDTQYF. CDR3 bases: TGTGCCAGCAGCGGGCATGGACTAGCGGGAGGACCTACTAGCACAGATACGCAGTATTTT.

This clonotype was seen at least ten times. This chain connects TRBV11-2 to TRBJ2-5; TRBD2 agrees at 8 bases. Germline trimming cut 5 bases from V and 5 bases from J; bases unmatched to any gene: 7. This CDR3 spans 14 amino acids. From germline, CDR1 is SGHAT and CDR2 FQNNGV. Here the CDR3 reads CASSHRRGEETQYF. The DNA of the CDR3 is TGTGCCAGCAGCCACCGGCGGGGGGAGGAGACCCAGTACTTC. Full variable domain (outside the CDR3, taken from reference TRBV11-2 and TRBJ2-5): EAGVAQSPRYKIIEKRQSVAFWCNPISGHATLYWYQQILGQGPKLLIQFQNNGVVDDSQLPKDRFSAERLKGVDSTLKIQPAKLEDSAVYLCASSHRRGEETQYFGPGTRLLVL.

V and J are TRBV28 and TRBJ1-1; D is possibly TRBD1 (6 bases). The ends were cut back, 6 bases at V and 9 bases at J, with 26 bases in the middle. Looked up from germline, CDR1 is MDHEN and CDR2 is SYDVKM. The CDR3 extends over 16 amino acids. The CDR3 region has the DNA TGTGCCAGCAGCTCTCCTGCCCCAGGGGCGCACTTAAAAGCTTTCTTT. Translated: CASSSPAPGAHLKAFF.

This clonotype was counted at least ten times. The chain couples TRBV28 to TRBJ2-4; tentatively, D is TRBD2 (5 bases). Between the trimmed V and J ends, which lost 6 bases and 0 bases, there was a span of 15 bases. This CDR3 region has 16 residues. The germline V gene encodes CDR1 MDHEN and CDR2 SYDVKM. The CDR3 is CASRPRGLLAKNIQYF. The CDR3 DNA reads TGTGCCAGCAGACCCCGAGGACTTTTAGCCAAAAACATTCAGTACTTC.

This clonotype turned up a few times. This chain joins TRBV24-1 and TRBJ2-1; TRBD1 aligns across 9 bases. Trimming at V came to 6 bases and at J to 2 bases, leaving 10 bases not matched to a gene. The CDR3 totals 17 residues. Germline assignment: CDR1 KGHDR and CDR2 SFDVKD. The CDR3 nucleotides are TGTGCCACCAGTCCAATTCCGGGACAGGGAGCCTACAATGAGCAGTTCTTC. It specifies CATSPIPGQGAYNEQFF.

In its sample, this clonotype was seen many times. A much larger clone lies one base from this, so it may be a read error. The chain combines TRBV2 with TRBJ1-1, with TRBD1 matching over 7 bases. The trim removed 10 bases at V and 2 bases at J, leaving 7 bases unmatched. The germline V gene has CDR1 SNHLY and CDR2 FYNNEI. CDR3 length: 13 amino acids. CDR3 sequence reads: CANTRQGNTEAFF. CDR3 nucleotide sequence: TGTGCCAACACGAGACAGGGTAACACTGAAGCTTTCTTT.

This clonotype appeared many times. The chain is built from TRBV11-2 and TRBJ2-7, with TRBD1 as a possible D gene (6 bases). The V end was cut by 5 bases, the J end by 0 bases, with 17 bases between. The CDR3 contains 16 residues. Germline lookup yields CDR1 SGHAT and CDR2 FQNNGV. The CDR3 nucleotides are TGTGCCAGCAGCCCCCGTGGCAGGGGAAGCTCCTACGAGCAGTACTTC. The encoded protein is CASSPRGRGSSYEQYF.

This clonotype was counted once. Given a much more abundant clone one base away, this may be a read error. This chain's CDR3 is CASSPGTTGTYQPQHF. Written as DNA, the CDR3 is TGTGCCAGCAGTCCCGGGACGACAGGGACATATCAGCCCCAGCATTTT. The rearrangement links TRBV12-3 or TRBV12-4 to TRBJ1-5; 7 nucleotides line up with TRBD1. The CDR3 length is 16 residues. V shed 5 bases, J shed 5 bases, and the junction held 12 bases outside the gene matches.

This clonotype came up a few times. The chain has TRBV20-1 and TRBJ2-3, with TRBD2 identical over 7 bases. Trimming removed 2 bases from V and 2 bases from J; junction bases left unmatched: 10. Germline loops: CDR1 DFQATT, CDR2 SNEGSKA (reference sequence). The CDR3 is made up of 16 amino acids. CDR3 nucleotide sequence: TGCAGTGCTAGAAGTTTGGGAGGGGATCACACAGATACGCAGTATTTT. Protein sequence: CSARSLGGDHTDTQYF.

The table lists this clonotype with a few counts. The chain employs TRBV11-3 and TRBJ2-1, with TRBD2 matching 8 bases. The V gene's germline CDR1 is SGHNT and CDR2 YENEEA. CDR3 length: 13 residues. Trimming removed 5 bases from V and 7 bases from J; junction bases left unmatched: 4. The CDR3 is CASSPTSGNEQFF. The CDR3 coding sequence is TGTGCCAGCAGCCCCACTAGCGGTAATGAGCAGTTCTTC.

This clonotype has at least ten counts. The V call is TRBV28, the J call TRBJ2-5; no clear D. Trimming stripped 3 bases from V and 1 base from J, with 6 bases between. The CDR3 is 13 residues long. CDR1 MDHEN and CDR2 SYDVKM come from the germline V gene. The CDR3 protein is CASSFLPQETQYF. The CDR3, as DNA: TGTGCCAGCAGTTTTTTGCCCCAAGAGACCCAGTACTTC.

This sequence joins TRBV4-1 and TRBJ2-1; D is possibly TRBD1 or TRBD2 (6 bases each). The CDR3 loop spans 18 amino acids. Germline V gene sequence: CDR1 MGHRA, CDR2 YSYEKL. V lost 0 bases to trimming and J lost 0 bases, with 15 bases between them. The DNA for the CDR3 is TGCGCCAGCAGCCAAGACTCCGGGGGCGGGGCCTCCTACAATGAGCAGTTCTTC. The encoded protein is CASSQDSGGGASYNEQFF.

This chain joins TRBV27 and TRBJ1-3; D unresolved. The V gene's germline CDR1 is MNHEY and CDR2 SMNVEV (reference sequence). Trimming pared 5 bases from V and 1 base from J, leaving 9 bases between. The CDR3 is made up of 14 amino acids. The CDR3 bases are TGTGCCAGCAGTCCTACTACATCTGGAAACACCATATATTTT. As protein: CASSPTTSGNTIYF.

This clonotype was picked up many times. V is TRBV20-1 and J is TRBJ2-7, with TRBD2 matching 7 bases. After removal of 2 bases from V and 4 bases from J, the junction contained 8 bases not matched to a gene. CDR3 length: 14 amino acids. Germline CDR1 reads DFQATT; CDR2 reads SNEGSKA (reference sequence). CDR3 amino acids: CSARMREGPYEQYF. CDR3 bases: TGCAGTGCTAGAATGAGGGAGGGCCCTTACGAGCAGTACTTC.

This clonotype was counted ten times or more. DNA for the CDR3: TGTGCCAGCTCACCGAACAGGGGGCTCACTGAAGCTTTCTTT. Protein product: CASSPNRGLTEAFF. The chain uses TRBV18 and TRBJ1-1; 9 nucleotides match TRBD1. Germline V gene lookup returns CDR1 KGHSH and CDR2 LQKENI. V lost 3 bases to trimming and J lost 4 bases; unmatched junction nucleotides: 3. The CDR3 has 14 residues.